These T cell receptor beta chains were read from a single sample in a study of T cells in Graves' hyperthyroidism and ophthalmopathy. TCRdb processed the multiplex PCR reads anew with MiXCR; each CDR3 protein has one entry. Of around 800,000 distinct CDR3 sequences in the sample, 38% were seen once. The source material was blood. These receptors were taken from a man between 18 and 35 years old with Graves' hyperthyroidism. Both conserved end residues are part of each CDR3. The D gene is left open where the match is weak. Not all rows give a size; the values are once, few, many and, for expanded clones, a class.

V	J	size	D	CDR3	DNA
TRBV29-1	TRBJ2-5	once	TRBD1	CSVEGDRGETQYF	TGCAGCGTTGAAGGGGACAGGGGTGAGACCCAGTACTTC
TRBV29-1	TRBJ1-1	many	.	CSVQSMGDTEAFF	TGCAGCGTTCAGTCAATGGGGGACACTGAAGCTTTCTTT
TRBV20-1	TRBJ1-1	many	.	CSASRAGGTEAFF	TGCAGTGCTAGTAGGGCAGGAGGGACTGAAGCTTTCTTT
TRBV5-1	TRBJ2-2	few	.	CASSLARQRDTGELFF	TGCGCCAGCAGCTTGGCCCGTCAGCGCGACACCGGGGAGCTGTTTTTT
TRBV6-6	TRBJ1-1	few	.	CAVWGTEAFF	TGTGCTGTCTGGGGCACTGAAGCTTTCTTT
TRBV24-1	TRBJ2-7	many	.	CATSDRDDGKVSYEQYF	TGTGCCACCAGTGACCGCGACGACGGGAAAGTATCCTACGAGCAGTACTTC
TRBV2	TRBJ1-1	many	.	CARVTNTEAFF	TGTGCCAGGGTTACGAACACTGAAGCTTTCTTT
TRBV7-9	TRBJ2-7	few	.	CASSMRGTLRNEQYF	TGTGCCAGCAGCATGAGGGGGACATTGCGGAACGAGCAGTACTTC
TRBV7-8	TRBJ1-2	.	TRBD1	CASSVGQAYTF	TGTGCCAGCAGCGTGGGACAGGCCTACACCTTC
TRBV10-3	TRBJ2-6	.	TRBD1	CAIRGQGAGGANVLTF	TGTGCCATCAGAGGACAGGGGGCAGGTGGGGCCAACGTCCTGACTTTC
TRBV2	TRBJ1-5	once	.	CACSARWQENQPQHF	.
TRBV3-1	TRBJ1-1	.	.	CASSQDIGAERAFF	TGTGCCAGCAGCCAAGATATCGGGGCAGAAAGGGCTTTCTTT
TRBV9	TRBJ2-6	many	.	CASSQGFGANVLTF	TGTGCCAGCAGTCAGGGGTTCGGGGCCAACGTCCTGACTTTC
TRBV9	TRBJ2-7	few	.	CASSVEPQPRYEQYF	TGTGCCAGCAGCGTAGAGCCCCAGCCCCGTTACGAGCAGTACTTC
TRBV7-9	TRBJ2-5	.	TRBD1	CASSLDRARQPQYF	TGTGCCAGCAGCCTTGACAGGGCGCGCCAGCCCCAGTACTTC
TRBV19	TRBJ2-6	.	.	CASSGLDGANVLTF	TGTGCCAGTAGTGGTCTTGATGGGGCCAACGTCCTGACTTTC
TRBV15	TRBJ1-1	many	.	CATSRVSGAEAFF	TGTGCCACCAGCAGAGTTTCCGGGGCTGAAGCTTTCTTT
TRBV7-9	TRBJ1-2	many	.	CASGNGAGIYGYTF	TGTGCCAGCGGCAACGGCGCAGGAATCTATGGCTACACCTTC
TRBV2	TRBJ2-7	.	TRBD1	CASSGWGRGREQYF	TGTGCCAGCAGTGGATGGGGCAGGGGGCGCGAGCAGTACTTC
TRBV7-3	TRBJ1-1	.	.	CASSQEPRGNTEAFF	TGTGCCAGCAGCCAAGAGCCGAGGGGGAACACTGAAGCTTTCTTT
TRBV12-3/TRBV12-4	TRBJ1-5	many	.	CASSLEGVQPQHF	TGTGCCAGTAGTTTAGAGGGGGTGCAGCCCCAGCATTTT
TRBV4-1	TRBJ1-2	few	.	CASSQGGAGRGYTF	TGCGCCAGCAGCCAAGGGGGGGCAGGCCGAGGCTACACCTTC
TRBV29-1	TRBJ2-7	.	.	CSFGSSYEQYF	TGCAGCTTTGGGTCCTCCTACGAGCAGTACTTC
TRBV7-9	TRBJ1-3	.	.	CASSHGGLGNTIYF	TGTGCCAGCAGCCACGGGGGACTCGGAAACACCATATATTTT
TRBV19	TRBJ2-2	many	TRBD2	CASRGSGRGTGELFF	TGTGCCAGTAGGGGTAGCGGGAGAGGCACCGGGGAGCTGTTTTTT
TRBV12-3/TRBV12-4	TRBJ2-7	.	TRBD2	CASSAQRGSSYEQYF	TGTGCCAGCAGTGCACAGCGGGGAAGCTCCTACGAGCAGTACTTC
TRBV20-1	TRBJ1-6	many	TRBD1	CSARPGTVGSPLHF	TGCAGTGCTCGACCCGGGACAGTTGGTTCACCCCTCCACTTT
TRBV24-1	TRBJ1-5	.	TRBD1	CATSARGQGNNQPQHF	TGTGCCACCAGTGCCCGCGGACAGGGGAACAATCAGCCCCAGCATTTT
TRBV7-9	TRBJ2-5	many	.	CASSPTGLGQETQYF	TGTGCCAGCAGCCCAACGGGGCTCGGCCAAGAGACCCAGTACTTC
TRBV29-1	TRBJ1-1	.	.	CSVRAGSPEAFF	TGCAGCGTTAGGGCAGGGTCCCCTGAAGCTTTCTTT
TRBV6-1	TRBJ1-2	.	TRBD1	CASTGTGERDGYTF	TGTGCCAGCACCGGGACAGGGGAAAGGGATGGCTACACCTTC
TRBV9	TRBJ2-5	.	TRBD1	CASRTDRGRETQYF	TGTGCCAGCAGGACCGACAGGGGTCGGGAGACCCAGTACTTC
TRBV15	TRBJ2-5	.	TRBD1	CATSSFYGDRGETQYF	TGTGCCACCAGCAGCTTCTACGGAGACAGGGGAGAGACCCAGTACTTC
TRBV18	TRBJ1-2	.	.	CASSPGPENYGYTF	TGTGCCAGCTCACCAGGGCCGGAAAACTATGGCTACACCTTC
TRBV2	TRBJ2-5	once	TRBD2	CASSPLSGRKETQYF	TGTGCCAGCAGTCCCCTTAGCGGGAGGAAAGAGACCCAGTACTTC
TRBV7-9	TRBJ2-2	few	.	CASSLRASAFTGELFF	TGTGCCAGCAGCTTACGGGCCAGCGCCTTCACCGGGGAGCTGTTTTTT
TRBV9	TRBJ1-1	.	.	CASIDLGTEAFF	TGTGCCAGCATCGATCTGGGGACTGAAGCTTTCTTT
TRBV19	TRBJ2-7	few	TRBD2	CASSISSGSRSYEQYF	TGTGCCAGTAGTATTTCTAGCGGGAGCCGCTCCTACGAGCAGTACTTC
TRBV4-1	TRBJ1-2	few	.	CASSQVGVGYGYTF	TGCGCCAGCAGCCAAGTTGGGGTAGGCTATGGCTACACCTTC
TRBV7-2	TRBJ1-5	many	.	CASSLASTSNQPQHF	TGTGCCAGCAGCTTAGCGAGCACGAGCAATCAGCCCCAGCATTTT
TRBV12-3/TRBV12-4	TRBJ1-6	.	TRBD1	CASKVSGTGVSPLHF	TGTGCCAGCAAGGTTTCCGGGACAGGCGTATCACCCCTCCACTTT
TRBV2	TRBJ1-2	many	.	CASSGTDGYTF	TGTGCCAGCAGTGGGACAGATGGCTACACCTTC
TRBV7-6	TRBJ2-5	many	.	CASSFLDNQETQYF	TGTGCCAGCAGCTTCCTGGACAACCAAGAGACCCAGTACTTC
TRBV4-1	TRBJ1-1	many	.	CASSRQGEVAFF	TGCGCCAGCAGCCGGCAGGGCGAGGTAGCTTTCTTT
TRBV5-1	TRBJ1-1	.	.	CASSLDLGTTDEAFF	TGCGCCAGCAGCTTGGATCTGGGCACCACAGATGAAGCTTTCTTT
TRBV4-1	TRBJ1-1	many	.	CASSQGHTEAFF	TGCGCCAGCAGCCAGGGTCACACTGAAGCTTTCTTT
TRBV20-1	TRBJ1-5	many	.	CSAVGINQPQHF	TGCAGTGCAGTAGGCATCAATCAGCCCCAGCATTTT
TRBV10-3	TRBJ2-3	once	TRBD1	CAISESPGGADTQYF	TGTGCCATCAGTGAAAGCCCAGGGGGCGCAGATACGCAGTATTTT
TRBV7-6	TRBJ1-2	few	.	CASSRRVGWEAIYGYTF	TGTGCCAGCAGCCGGAGGGTCGGATGGGAGGCAATATATGGCTACACCTTC
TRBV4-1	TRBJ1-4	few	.	CASSQMGEEKLFF	TGCGCCAGCAGCCAAATGGGGGAAGAAAAACTGTTTTTT
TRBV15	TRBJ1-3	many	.	CATSRVGDPDGTTIYF	TGTGCCACCAGCAGAGTTGGGGACCCGGACGGAACCACCATATATTTT
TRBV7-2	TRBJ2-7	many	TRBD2	CASSLGPGGYEQYF	TGTGCCAGCAGCTTAGGACCCGGGGGGTACGAGCAGTACTTC